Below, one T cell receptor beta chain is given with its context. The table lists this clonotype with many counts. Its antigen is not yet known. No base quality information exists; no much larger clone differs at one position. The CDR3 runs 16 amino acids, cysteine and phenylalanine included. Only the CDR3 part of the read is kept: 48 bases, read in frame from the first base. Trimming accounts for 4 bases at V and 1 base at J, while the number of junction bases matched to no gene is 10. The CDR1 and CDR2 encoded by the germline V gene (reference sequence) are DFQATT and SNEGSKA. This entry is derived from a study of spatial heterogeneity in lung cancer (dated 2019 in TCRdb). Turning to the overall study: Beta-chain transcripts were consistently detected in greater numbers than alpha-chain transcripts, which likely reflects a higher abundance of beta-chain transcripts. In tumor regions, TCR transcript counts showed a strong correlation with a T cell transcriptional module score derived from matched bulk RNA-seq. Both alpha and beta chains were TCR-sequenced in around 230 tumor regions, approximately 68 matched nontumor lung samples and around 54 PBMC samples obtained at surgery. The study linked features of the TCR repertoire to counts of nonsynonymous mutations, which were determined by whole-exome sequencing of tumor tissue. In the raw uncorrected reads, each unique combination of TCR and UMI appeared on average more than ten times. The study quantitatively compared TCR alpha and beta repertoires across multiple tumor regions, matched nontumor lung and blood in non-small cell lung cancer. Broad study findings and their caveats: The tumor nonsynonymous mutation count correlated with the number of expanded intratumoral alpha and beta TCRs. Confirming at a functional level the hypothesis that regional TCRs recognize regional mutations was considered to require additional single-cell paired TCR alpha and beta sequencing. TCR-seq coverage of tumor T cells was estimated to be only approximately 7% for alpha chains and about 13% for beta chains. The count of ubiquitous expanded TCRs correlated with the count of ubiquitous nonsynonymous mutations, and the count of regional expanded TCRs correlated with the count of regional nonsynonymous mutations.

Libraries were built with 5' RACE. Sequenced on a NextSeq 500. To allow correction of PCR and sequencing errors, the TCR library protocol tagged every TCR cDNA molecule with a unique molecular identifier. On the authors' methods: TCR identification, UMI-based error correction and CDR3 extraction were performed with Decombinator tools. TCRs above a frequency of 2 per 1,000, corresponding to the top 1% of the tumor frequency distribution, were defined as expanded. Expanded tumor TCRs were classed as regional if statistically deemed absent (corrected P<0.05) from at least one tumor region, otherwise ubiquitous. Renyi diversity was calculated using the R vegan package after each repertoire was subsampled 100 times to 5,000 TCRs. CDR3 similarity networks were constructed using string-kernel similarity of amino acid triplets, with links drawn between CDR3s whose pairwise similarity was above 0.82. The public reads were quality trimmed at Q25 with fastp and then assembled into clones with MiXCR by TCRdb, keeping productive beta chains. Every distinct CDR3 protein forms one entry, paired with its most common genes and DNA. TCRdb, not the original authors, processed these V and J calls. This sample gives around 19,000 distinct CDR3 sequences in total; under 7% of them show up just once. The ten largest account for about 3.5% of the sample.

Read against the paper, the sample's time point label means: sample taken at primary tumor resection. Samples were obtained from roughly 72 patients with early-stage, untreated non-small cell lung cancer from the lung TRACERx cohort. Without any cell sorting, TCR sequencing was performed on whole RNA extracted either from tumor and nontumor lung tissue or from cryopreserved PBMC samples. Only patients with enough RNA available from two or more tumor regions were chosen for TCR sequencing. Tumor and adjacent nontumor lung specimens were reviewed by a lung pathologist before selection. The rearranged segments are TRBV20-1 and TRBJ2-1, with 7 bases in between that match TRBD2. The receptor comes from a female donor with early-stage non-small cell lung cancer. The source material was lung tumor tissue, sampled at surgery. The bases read TGCAGTGCTATCAAGCCTAGCGGAGGATCCTACAATGAGCAGTTCTTC. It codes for CSAIKPSGGSYNEQFF.